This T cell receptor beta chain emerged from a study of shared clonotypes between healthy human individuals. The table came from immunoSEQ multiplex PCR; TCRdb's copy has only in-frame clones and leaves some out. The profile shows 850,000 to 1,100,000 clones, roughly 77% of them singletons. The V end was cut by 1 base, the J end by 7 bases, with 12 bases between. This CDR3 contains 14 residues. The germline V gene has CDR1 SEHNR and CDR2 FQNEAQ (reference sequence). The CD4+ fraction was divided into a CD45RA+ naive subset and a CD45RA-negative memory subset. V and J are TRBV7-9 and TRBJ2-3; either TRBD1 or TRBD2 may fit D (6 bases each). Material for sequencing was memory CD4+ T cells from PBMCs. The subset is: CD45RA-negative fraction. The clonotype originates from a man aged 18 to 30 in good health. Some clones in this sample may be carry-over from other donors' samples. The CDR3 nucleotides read TGTGCCAGCAGCTTAGAGGGGGGTACGAATACGCAGTATTTT. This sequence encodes CASSLEGGTNTQYF.